This T cell receptor beta chain was captured in a study of cytomegalovirus exposure and HLA in healthy donors. CDR1 MGHRA and CDR2 YSYEKL come from the germline V gene. V was cut by 3 bases and J by 1 base, with 10 bases left in between. CDR3 length: 14 residues. This clone was observed a handful of times. The antigen remains unidentified. General study points: In a later analysis, across HLA loci, associated TCR counts were highest for DRB1, lowest for HLA-C. Diagnosis of cytomegalovirus status made by the classifier reportedly showed high specificity and sensitivity. Presence/absence results assume similar sequencing depth per donor, which may not hold.

Amplification used 60 Vbeta primers and 13 Jbeta primers. Data came from immunoSEQ multiplex PCR; TCRdb stores just in-frame clones and leaves some out. The repertoire includes about 130,000 clones, approximately 87% of them detected once, and 20% sits in the top ten. V usage is TRBV4-1 and J usage is TRBJ2-7, with D maybe TRBD2 (6 bases). The specimen sequenced was PBMCs. This TCR came from a man between 18 and 35 years old in good health and CMV-seropositive. The CDR3 nucleotides read TGCGCCAGCAGCCAGGGACGGGGGTCCTACGAGCAGTACTTC. Encoded protein: CASSQGRGSYEQYF.